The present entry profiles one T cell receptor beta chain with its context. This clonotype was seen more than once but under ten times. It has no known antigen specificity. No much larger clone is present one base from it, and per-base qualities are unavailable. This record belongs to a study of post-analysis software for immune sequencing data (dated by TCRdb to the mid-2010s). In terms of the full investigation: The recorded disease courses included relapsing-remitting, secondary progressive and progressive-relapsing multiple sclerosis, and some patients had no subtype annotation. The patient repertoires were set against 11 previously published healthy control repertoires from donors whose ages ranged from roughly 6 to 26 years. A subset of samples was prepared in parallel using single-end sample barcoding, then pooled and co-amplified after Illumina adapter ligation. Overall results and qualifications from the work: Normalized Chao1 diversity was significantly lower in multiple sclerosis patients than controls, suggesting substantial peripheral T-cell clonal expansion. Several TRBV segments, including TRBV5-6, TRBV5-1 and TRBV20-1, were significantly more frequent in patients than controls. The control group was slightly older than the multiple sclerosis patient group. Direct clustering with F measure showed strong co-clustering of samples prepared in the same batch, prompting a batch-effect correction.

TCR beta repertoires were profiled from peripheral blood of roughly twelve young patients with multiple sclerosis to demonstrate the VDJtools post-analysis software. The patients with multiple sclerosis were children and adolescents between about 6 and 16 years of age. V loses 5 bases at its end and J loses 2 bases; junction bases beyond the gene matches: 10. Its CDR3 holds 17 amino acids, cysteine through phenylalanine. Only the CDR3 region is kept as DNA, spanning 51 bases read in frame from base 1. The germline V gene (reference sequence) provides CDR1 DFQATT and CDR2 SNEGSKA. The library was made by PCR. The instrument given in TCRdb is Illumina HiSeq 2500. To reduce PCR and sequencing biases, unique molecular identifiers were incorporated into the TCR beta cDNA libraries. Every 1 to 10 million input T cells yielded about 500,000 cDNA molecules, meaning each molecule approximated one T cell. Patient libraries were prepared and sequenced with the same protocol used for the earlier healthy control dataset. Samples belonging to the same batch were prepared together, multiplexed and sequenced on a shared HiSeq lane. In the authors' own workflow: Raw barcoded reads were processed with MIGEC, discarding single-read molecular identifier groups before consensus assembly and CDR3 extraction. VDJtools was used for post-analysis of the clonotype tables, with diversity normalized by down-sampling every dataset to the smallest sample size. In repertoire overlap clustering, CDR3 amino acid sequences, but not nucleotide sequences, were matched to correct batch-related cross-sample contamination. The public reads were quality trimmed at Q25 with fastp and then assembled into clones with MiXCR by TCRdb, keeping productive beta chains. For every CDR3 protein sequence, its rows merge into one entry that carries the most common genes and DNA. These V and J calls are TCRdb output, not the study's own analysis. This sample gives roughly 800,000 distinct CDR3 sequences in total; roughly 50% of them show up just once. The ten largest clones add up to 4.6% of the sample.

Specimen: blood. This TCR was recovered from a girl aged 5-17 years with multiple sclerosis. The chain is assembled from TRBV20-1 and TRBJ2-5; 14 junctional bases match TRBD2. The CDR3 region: CSARTSGGPTNQETQYF. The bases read TGCAGTGCTCGGACTAGCGGGGGGCCCACCAATCAAGAGACCCAGTACTTC.